This T cell receptor (beta chain) was recorded in a study of CXCR3-negative and CXCR3-positive naive CD8 T cells. Study as a whole: Approximately 130 million TRB reads were obtained in total, which works out to about 1.5 +/- 0.3 million per library.

In regard to this clonotype: What it binds is not known.

In germline, CDR1 is SQVTM, CDR2 ANQGSEA. CDR3 length: 13 residues. Via 5' RACE with UMI labels, TRB cDNA libraries were prepared. TCRdb re-called the 5' RACE reads; one entry per CDR3 protein, DNA not given. Here the sample table reports 150,000 or so distinct CDR3 sequences. The sorting of each CD8+ T cell subset was done in triplicate, at approximately 310,000 cells each. Naive CD8+ T lymphocytes were specified as CD45RO-CCR7+CD27+CD95-. Study observations and caveats: TRB CDR3 hydrophobicity was greater in CXCR3-positive naive cells than in CXCR3-negative naive cells. Similarly elevated diversity marked both naive subsets, with memory CD8+ cells showing far lower diversity.

The specimen sequenced was naive CXCR3+ CD8+ T cells from blood. Sample subset: CD45RO-CCR7+CD27+CD95- naive CD8+ T cells expressing CXCR3 (TNR3+). The chain uses TRBV29-1 and TRBJ1-2. The clonotype comes from a human donor in good health. Some clones in this sample may be carry-over from other donors' samples. The CDR3 reads CSVRSSGPAGYTF.